Listed here is a single T cell receptor beta chain. What it binds is unknown. The data derive from a study of cytomegalovirus exposure and HLA in healthy donors. In the PCR, 60 Vbeta and 13 Jbeta primers were used. The repertoire was sequenced with immunoSEQ multiplex PCR; TCRdb's copy has only in-frame clones and lacks some. The data show over 200,000 clones, just under 70% seen once. Per germline, CDR1 MNHNS and CDR2 SASEGT. Trimming stripped 5 bases from V and 0 bases from J, with 13 bases between. There are 15 residues in the CDR3. Study-wide findings and caveats: Around 18,000 TCR beta sequences were associated with HLA alleles at 0.05 false discovery rate in a later analysis. As a later analysis showed, several of the most significant clusters appeared to be linked to common viral pathogens.

The J gene is TRBJ2-5, the V gene TRBV6-1, with D possibly matching TRBD1 (7 bases). The sequence derives from a middle-aged man in good health and CMV-seropositive. Material for sequencing was PBMCs. The CDR3 DNA reads TGTGCCAGCAGTCGAACCAGGGGGGACCAAGAGACCCAGTACTTC. As protein: CASSRTRGDQETQYF.